The 9 T cell receptor beta chains reported below all come from one sample, sequenced in a study of T cell responses to AZD1222 COVID-19 vaccine. The protocol was immunoSEQ multiplex PCR, while the TCRdb copy is restricted to in-frame clones and leaves out a portion. Of 150,000 to 200,000 clones in the sample, around 92% were seen once. The material sequenced was peripheral blood, taken on day 0 of AZD1222 vaccination. The origin of the receptors is an adult in good health.

The genes are TRBV18 and TRBJ1-3; tentatively, D is TRBD1 (6 bases). Germline V gene data show CDR1 as KGHSH and CDR2 as LQKENI. There are 14 residues in the CDR3. V was clipped by 3 bases and J by 3 bases, with 9 bases between them. CDR3 bases: TGTGCCAGCTCACCTTACAGGGTTGGAAACACCATATATTTT. Amino acid sequence: CASSPYRVGNTIYF.

On this clone: Other DNA sequences within the sample encode an identical CDR3. The chain couples TRBV5-1 to TRBJ1-4; 8 nucleotides match TRBD1. Per germline, CDR1 SGHRS and CDR2 YFSETQ. The V and J ends lost 2 bases and 4 bases, in that order; junction bases with no gene match: 1. The CDR3 loop spans 14 amino acids. CDR3: CASSLGQGNEKLFF. The CDR3 nucleotides are TGCGCCAGCAGCTTAGGACAGGGTAATGAAAAACTGTTTTTT.

This clone was observed a single time. The chain has TRBV19 and TRBJ1-4, with 8 bases lining up with TRBD1. Germline lookup yields CDR1 LNHDA and CDR2 SQIVND (reference sequence). Losses at the gene ends were 3 bases for V and 8 bases for J; bases not matched to a gene: 8. The CDR3 has 15 residues. Written as DNA, the CDR3 is TGTGCCAGTAGTATTACGACAGGGGCGCGCGAAAAACTGTTTTTT. Translating gives CASSITTGAREKLFF.

V and J are TRBV7-6 and TRBJ2-1; no definite D call. The CDR3 runs 14 residues. V lost 1 base to trimming and J lost 4 bases, with 8 bases between them. The V gene's germline CDR1 is SGHVS and CDR2 FNYEAQ. The CDR3 region is CASSLEGRYNEQFF. CDR3 nucleotides: TGTGCCAGCAGCTTAGAAGGAAGATACAATGAGCAGTTCTTC.

The chain combines TRBV4-1 with TRBJ1-1; a possible D gene is TRBD1 (5 bases). From germline, CDR1 is MGHRA and CDR2 YSYEKL. This CDR3 is 13 amino acids long. V was shortened by 3 bases and J by 10 bases, with 15 bases between the two germline ends. The CDR3 sequence is CASSQLVGPRAFF. The CDR3 DNA reads TGCGCCAGCAGCCAGTTAGTGGGACCGCGAGCTTTCTTT.

The chain carries TRBV3-1 (or the pseudogene TRBV3-2) and TRBJ1-1, with D hard to call. Per the germline V gene, CDR1 is LGHDT and CDR2 is YNNKEL (reference sequence). There are 11 residues in the CDR3. Deletions cut 0 bases from V and 8 bases from J, with 4 bases between. For the CDR3, the DNA is TGTGCCAGCAGCCAAGAGGGGGAAGCTTTCTTT. Translated: CASSQEGEAFF.

The chain has TRBV7-3 and TRBJ2-5; TRBD2 matches at 11 bases. This CDR3 spans 19 amino acids. V dropped 2 bases and J dropped 2; count of bases not matched to a gene: 13. Per germline, CDR1 SGHTA and CDR2 FQGTGA. The CDR3 here is CASSLGVLAGGTRQETQYF. The CDR3 DNA reads as TGTGCCAGCAGCTTAGGGGTTCTAGCGGGGGGAACGAGACAAGAGACCCAGTACTTC. Together with reference TRBV7-3 and TRBJ2-5, the CDR3 gives the full variable domain: GAGVSQTPSNKVTEKGKYVELRCDPISGHTALYWYRQSLGQGPEFLIYFQGTGAADDSGLPNDRFFAVRPEGSVSTLKIQRTERGDSAVYLCASSLGVLAGGTRQETQYFGPGTRLLVL.

The chain uses TRBV5-1 and TRBJ2-2; 8 bases match TRBD2. The V gene end was trimmed by 4 bases and the J gene end by 2 bases; junction bases not matched to a gene: 16. The CDR3 is 19 residues long. Germline assignment: CDR1 SGHRS and CDR2 YFSETQ. As DNA, the CDR3 is TGCGCCAGCAGCCCAAGGAGGGTGAGCGGGGGCTCCAACACCGGGGAGCTGTTTTTT. Its protein is CASSPRRVSGGSNTGELFF.

V and J are TRBV27 and TRBJ2-7; D perhaps matches TRBD2 (6 bases). Germline V CDR1 and CDR2: MNHEY, SMNVEV (reference sequence). The V end lost 2 bases, the J end lost 7 bases, and 12 bases lay between the germline ends. This CDR3 has 13 residues. The CDR3 spells CASSLRLGGEQYF. The DNA for the CDR3 is TGTGCCAGCAGTTTAAGACTTGGAGGGGAGCAGTACTTC.